The T cell receptor (beta chain) under discussion was sequenced for a study of T cells after yellow fever vaccination. MiXCR, applied by TCRdb to the 5' RACE reads, yields one record per CDR3 protein. The table includes 170,000 or so distinct CDR3 sequences, around 9.3% detected once. Trimming took 5 bases from V and 2 from J, leaving 14 bases between them. CDR3 size: 15 residues. Germline loops: CDR1 SGHVS, CDR2 FNYEAQ. Study-wide findings and caveats: Faster peaking, at day 5 versus 15, marked a secondary response that was weaker. Overlap between CD4 and CD8 compartments was detected for a small share of clonotypes.

Notes on this clonotype: Its antigen is still unknown.

V is TRBV7-6 and J is TRBJ2-3, with D tentatively TRBD2 (5 bases). Sequencing was performed on CD8+ T cells sorted from PBMCs, taken 45 days after the yellow fever booster vaccination. This sequence originates from a man in his late teens or twenties who received the YFV17D yellow fever vaccine. In DNA, the CDR3 is TGTGCCAGCAGCACCCGGACTGACTTCACAGATACGCAGTATTTT. Protein: CASSTRTDFTDTQYF.